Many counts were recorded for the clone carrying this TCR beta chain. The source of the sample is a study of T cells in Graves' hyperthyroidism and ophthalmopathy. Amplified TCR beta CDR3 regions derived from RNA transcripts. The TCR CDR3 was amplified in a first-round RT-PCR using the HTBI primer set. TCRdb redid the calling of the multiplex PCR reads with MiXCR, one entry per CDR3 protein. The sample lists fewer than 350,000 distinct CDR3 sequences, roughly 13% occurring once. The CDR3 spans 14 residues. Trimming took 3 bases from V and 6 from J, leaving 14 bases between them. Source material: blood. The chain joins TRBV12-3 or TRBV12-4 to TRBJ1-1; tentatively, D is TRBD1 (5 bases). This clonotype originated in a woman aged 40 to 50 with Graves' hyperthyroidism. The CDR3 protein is CASSFGREGAEAFF. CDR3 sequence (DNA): TGTGCCAGCAGTTTTGGCAGGGAGGGCGCTGAAGCTTTCTTT.